Sequencing of this T cell receptor (beta chain) was carried out in a study of cytomegalovirus exposure and HLA in healthy donors. Notes on the study in general: Immune exposure information available was restricted to CMV serostatus.

V lost 9 bases, J lost 4 bases, and 2 bases stayed unmatched. The CDR3 runs to 13 residues. Germline V gene sequence: CDR1 SGHDN, CDR2 FVKESK. This clone showed up just once. The antigen is undetermined. The PCR employed 60 Vbeta primers together with 13 Jbeta primers. The method was immunoSEQ multiplex PCR; TCRdb's version includes in-frame clones alone and lacks a portion of them. The sample records over 110,000 clones, 82% being singletons. Sample: PBMCs. The sequence was collected from a male donor in good health and CMV-seronegative. This chain joins TRBV14 and TRBJ2-5; 13 bases are shared with TRBD2. The CDR3 spells CASRLAGGETQYF. In DNA form, the CDR3 reads TGTGCCAGTCGACTAGCGGGAGGAGAGACCCAGTACTTC.